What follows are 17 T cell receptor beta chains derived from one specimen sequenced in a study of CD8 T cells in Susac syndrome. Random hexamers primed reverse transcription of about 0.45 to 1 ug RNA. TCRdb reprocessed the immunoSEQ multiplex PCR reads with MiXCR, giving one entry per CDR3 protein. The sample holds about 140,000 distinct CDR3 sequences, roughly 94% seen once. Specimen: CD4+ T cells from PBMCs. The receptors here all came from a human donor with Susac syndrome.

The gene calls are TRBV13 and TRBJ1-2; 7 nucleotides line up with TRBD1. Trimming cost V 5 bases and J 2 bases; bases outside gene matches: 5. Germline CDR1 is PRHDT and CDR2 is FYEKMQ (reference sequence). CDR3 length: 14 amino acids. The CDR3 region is CASSLQGRNYGYTF. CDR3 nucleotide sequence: TGTGCCAGCAGCCTACAGGGGCGCAACTATGGCTACACCTTC.

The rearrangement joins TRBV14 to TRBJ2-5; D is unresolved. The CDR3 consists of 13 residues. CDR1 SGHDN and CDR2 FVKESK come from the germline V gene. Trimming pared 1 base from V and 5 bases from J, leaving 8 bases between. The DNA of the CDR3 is TGTGCCAGCAGCCAAGGGATTTGGGAGACCCAGTACTTC. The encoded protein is CASSQGIWETQYF.

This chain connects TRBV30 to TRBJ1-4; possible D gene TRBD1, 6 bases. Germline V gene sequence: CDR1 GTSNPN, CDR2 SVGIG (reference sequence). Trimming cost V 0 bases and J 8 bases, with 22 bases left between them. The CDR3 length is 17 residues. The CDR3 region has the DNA TGTGCCTGGAGTGTAAGGCAGGGGAGTCGCTCGAGGGAAAAACTGTTTTTT. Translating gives CAWSVRQGSRSREKLFF.

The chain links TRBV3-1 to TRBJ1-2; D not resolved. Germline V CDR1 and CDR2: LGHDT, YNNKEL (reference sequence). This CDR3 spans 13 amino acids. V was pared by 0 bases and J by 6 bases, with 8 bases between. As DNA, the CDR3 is TGTGCCAGCAGCCAAGATTTAGTCGATGGCTACACCTTC. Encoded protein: CASSQDLVDGYTF.

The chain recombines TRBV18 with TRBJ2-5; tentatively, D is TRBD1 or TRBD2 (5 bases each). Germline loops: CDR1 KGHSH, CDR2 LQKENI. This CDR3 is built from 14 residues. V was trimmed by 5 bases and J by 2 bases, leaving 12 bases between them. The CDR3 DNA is TGTGCCAGCTCATTAGGGACCATGCAAGAGACCCAGTACTTC. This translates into CASSLGTMQETQYF.

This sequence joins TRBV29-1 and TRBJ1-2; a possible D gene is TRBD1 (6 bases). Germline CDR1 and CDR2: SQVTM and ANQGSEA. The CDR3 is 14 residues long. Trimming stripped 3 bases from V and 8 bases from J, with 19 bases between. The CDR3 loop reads CSVETGQLYQGYTF. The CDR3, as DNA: TGCAGCGTTGAGACCGGACAGTTATATCAGGGCTACACCTTC.

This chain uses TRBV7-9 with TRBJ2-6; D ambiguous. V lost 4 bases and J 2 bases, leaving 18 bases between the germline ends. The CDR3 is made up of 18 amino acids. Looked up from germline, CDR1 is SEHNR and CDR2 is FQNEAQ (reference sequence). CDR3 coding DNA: TGTGCCAGCAGCTCTTTACAGTGGGGTATGACTGGGGCCAACGTCCTGACTTTC. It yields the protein CASSSLQWGMTGANVLTF. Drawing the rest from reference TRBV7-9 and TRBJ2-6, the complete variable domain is DTGVSQNPRHKITKRGQNVTFRCDPISEHNRLYWYRQTLGQGPEFLTYFQNEAQLEKSRLLSDRFSAERPKGSFSTLEIQRTEQGDSAMYLCASSSLQWGMTGANVLTFGAGSRLTVL.

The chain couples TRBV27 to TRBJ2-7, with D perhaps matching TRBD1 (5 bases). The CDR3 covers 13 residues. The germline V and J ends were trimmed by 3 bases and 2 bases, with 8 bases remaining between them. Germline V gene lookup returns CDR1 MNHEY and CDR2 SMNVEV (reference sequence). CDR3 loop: CASSLGPAYEQYF. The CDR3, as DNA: TGTGCCAGCAGTTTGGGGCCCGCCTACGAGCAGTACTTC.

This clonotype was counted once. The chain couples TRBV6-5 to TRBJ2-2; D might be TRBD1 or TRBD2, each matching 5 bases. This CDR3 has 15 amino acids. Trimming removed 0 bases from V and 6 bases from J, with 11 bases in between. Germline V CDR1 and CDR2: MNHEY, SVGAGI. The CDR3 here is CASSYSIWGSGELFF. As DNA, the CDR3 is TGTGCCAGCAGTTACTCGATATGGGGGTCCGGGGAGCTGTTTTTT.

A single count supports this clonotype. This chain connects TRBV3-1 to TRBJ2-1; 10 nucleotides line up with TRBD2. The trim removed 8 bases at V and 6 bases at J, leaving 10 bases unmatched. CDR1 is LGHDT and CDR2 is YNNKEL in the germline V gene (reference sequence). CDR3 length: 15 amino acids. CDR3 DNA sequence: TGTGCCAGCGGCCCGGGGCTAGCGGGAGTCAATGAGCAGTTCTTC. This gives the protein CASGPGLAGVNEQFF.

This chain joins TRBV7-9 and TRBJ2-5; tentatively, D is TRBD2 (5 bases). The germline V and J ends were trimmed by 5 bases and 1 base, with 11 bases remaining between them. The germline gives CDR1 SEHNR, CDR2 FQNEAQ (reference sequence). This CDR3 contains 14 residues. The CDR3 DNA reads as TGTGCCAGCAGCCCCGGAGGAGCCCAAGAGACCCAGTACTTC. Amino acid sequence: CASSPGGAQETQYF.

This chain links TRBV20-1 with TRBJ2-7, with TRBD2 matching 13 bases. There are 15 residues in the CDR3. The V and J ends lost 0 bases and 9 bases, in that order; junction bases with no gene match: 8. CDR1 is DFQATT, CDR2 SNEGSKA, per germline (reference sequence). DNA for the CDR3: TGCAGTGCTAGAGAGGGACTAGCGGGGCCCCTAGGGCAGTACTTC. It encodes CSAREGLAGPLGQYF.

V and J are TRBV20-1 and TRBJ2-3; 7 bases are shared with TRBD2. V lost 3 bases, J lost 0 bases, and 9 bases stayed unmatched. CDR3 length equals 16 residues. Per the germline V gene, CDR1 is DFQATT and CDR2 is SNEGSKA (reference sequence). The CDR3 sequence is CSARDWTRGSTDTQYF. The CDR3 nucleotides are TGCAGTGCTAGGGATTGGACTAGGGGTAGCACAGATACGCAGTATTTT.

The CDR3 bases are TGTGCCAGCAGCTGGTTTGGGCTTCGGGAGCAGTACTTC. Translated: CASSWFGLREQYF. The gene calls are TRBV7-9 and TRBJ2-7; D gene ambiguous. This CDR3 comprises 13 residues. V was pared by 4 bases and J by 7 bases, with 14 bases between. CDR1 is SEHNR, CDR2 FQNEAQ, per germline (reference sequence).

CDR3 nucleotide sequence: TGTGCCAGCAGTCCAAGGGACAGGGAAACGACCCAGTACTTC. Its translation: CASSPRDRETTQYF. This chain connects TRBV27 to TRBJ2-5; TRBD1 matches at 9 bases. CDR3 size: 14 residues. Trimming cost V 5 bases and J 7 bases; bases outside gene matches: 8. CDR1 MNHEY and CDR2 SMNVEV come from the germline V gene (reference sequence).

The CDR3 protein is CSVAPRNEQFF. The CDR3 coding sequence is TGCAGCGTTGCGCCTAGGAATGAGCAGTTCTTC. The chain has TRBV29-1 and TRBJ2-1; D unclear. The V and J ends lost 4 bases and 7 bases respectively, with 8 bases between them. The CDR3 consists of 11 residues. Germline V CDR1 and CDR2: SQVTM, ANQGSEA.

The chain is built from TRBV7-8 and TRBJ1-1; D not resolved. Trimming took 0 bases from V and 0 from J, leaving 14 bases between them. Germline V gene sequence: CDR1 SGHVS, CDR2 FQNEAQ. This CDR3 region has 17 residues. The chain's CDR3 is CASSLAVSRPLNTEAFF. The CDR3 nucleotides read TGTGCCAGCAGCTTAGCGGTGTCGCGTCCCTTGAACACTGAAGCTTTCTTT. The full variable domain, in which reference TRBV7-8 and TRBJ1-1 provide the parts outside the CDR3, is GAGVSQSPRYKVAKRGQDVALRCDPISGHVSLFWYQQALGQGPEFLTYFQNEAQLDKSGLPSDRFFAERPEGSVSTLKIQRTQQEDSAVYLCASSLAVSRPLNTEAFFGQGTRLTVV.